The 7 T cell receptor beta chains given below trace back to one sample, sequenced in a study of cytomegalovirus exposure and HLA in healthy donors. The PCR contained 60 Vbeta and 13 Jbeta primers. Libraries were prepared by immunoSEQ multiplex PCR; TCRdb keeps only in-frame clonotypes and omits some of them. The repertoire consists of 150,000 to 200,000 clones, with 80% to 90% occurring once and the leading ten covering roughly 10%. Sequencing was done on a sample of PBMCs. Receptor source: a man aged 18 to 30 in good health and CMV-seropositive.

The V call is TRBV5-1, the J call TRBJ2-5; 13 nucleotides line up with TRBD2. The CDR3 is 17 amino acids. Trimming removed 2 bases from V and 3 bases from J; junction bases left unmatched: 7. Looked up from germline, CDR1 is SGHRS and CDR2 is YFSETQ. This CDR3 reads CASSLRLAGGEKETQYF. CDR3 coding DNA: TGCGCCAGCAGCTTACGACTAGCGGGGGGCGAGAAAGAGACCCAGTACTTC.

The J gene is TRBJ1-5, the V gene TRBV5-6, with a tentative D call TRBD1 (6 bases). The germline gives CDR1 SGHDT, CDR2 YYEEEE. V dropped 4 bases and J dropped 2 bases, with 19 bases sitting between them. The CDR3 has 17 residues. The CDR3 sequence: CASSLTSGTMGNQPQHF. In nucleotides, the CDR3 is TGTGCCAGCAGCCTGACGTCAGGGACAATGGGCAATCAGCCCCAGCATTTT.

This chain's CDR3 is CASSVAATGGSYEQYF. The CDR3 DNA reads as TGTGCCAGCAGCGTAGCGGCGACAGGGGGCTCCTACGAGCAGTACTTC. The chain couples TRBV9 to TRBJ2-7; 9 bases align to TRBD1. Germline values: CDR1 SGDLS, CDR2 YYNGEE. V was pared by 0 bases and J by 0 bases, with 4 bases of the junction left unmatched. This CDR3 is built from 16 residues.

This clone has a single count. The chain links TRBV9 to TRBJ2-7; the D gene is possibly TRBD1 (6 bases). Trimming took 3 bases from V and 0 from J, leaving 25 bases between them. Germline V CDR1 and CDR2: SGDLS, YYNGEE. The CDR3 contains 19 residues. CDR3 DNA sequence: TGTGCCAGCAGCGCCGGGACAAAATCCCCCCTACACCCCTCCTACGAGCAGTACTTC. Amino acids: CASSAGTKSPLHPSYEQYF. Supplemented by reference TRBV9 and TRBJ2-7, the full variable domain reads DSGVTQTPKHLITATGQRVTLRCSPRSGDLSVYWYQQSLDQGLQFLIQYYNGEERAKGNILERFSAQQFPDLHSELNLSSLELGDSALYFCASSAGTKSPLHPSYEQYFGPGTRLTVT.

The rearrangement uses TRBV14 and TRBJ2-4; 8 bases match TRBD1. The CDR3 has 18 amino acids. CDR1 and CDR2 from the germline V gene are SGHDN and FVKESK. The J segment lost 2 bases and the V segment lost 3 bases, leaving 12 bases of the junction unmatched. CDR3 region: CASSHRQGPSKTKNIQYF. DNA of the CDR3: TGTGCCAGCAGCCATCGACAGGGGCCCTCGAAAACCAAAAACATTCAGTACTTC.

The chain links TRBV9 to TRBJ2-7, with TRBD2 matching 11 bases. Trimming at V came to 3 bases and at J to 7 bases, leaving 9 bases not matched to a gene. The CDR3 has 15 amino acids. Looked up from germline, CDR1 is SGDLS and CDR2 is YYNGEE. CDR3 sequence reads: CASSAVAGGPLEQYF. The CDR3 nucleotides read TGTGCCAGCAGCGCGGTAGCGGGGGGGCCTCTGGAGCAGTACTTC.

V usage is TRBV6-5 and J usage is TRBJ2-3; D may be TRBD1 (5 bases). The CDR3 is 16 residues long. Trimming left V 2 bases short and J 3 bases short, with 15 bases between. The germline V gene has CDR1 MNHEY and CDR2 SVGAGI. The CDR3 bases are TGTGCCAGCAGTTACAGGGGCAGGGTCGGAACAGATACGCAGTATTTT. It codes for CASSYRGRVGTDTQYF.